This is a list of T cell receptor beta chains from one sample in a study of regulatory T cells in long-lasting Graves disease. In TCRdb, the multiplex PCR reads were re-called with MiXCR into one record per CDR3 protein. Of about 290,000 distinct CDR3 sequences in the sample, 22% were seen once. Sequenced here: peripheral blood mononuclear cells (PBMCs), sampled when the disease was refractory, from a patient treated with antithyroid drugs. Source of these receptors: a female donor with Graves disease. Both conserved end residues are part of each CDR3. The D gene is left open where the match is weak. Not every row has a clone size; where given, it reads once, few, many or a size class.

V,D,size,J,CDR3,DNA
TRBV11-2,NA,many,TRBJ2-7,CASSWNYEQYF,TGTGCCAGCAGTTGGAACTACGAGCAGTACTTC
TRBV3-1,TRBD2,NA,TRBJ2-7,CASSQDLLAGAYEQYF,TGTGCCAGCAGCCAAGATCTACTAGCGGGGGCTTACGAGCAGTACTTC
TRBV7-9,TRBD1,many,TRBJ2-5,CASSGTAQETQYF,TGTGCCAGCAGCGGGACAGCCCAAGAGACCCAGTACTTC
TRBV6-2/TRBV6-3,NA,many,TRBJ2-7,CASSYSRDTSSYEQYF,TGTGCCAGCAGTTACTCGAGGGACACGAGTTCCTACGAGCAGTACTTC
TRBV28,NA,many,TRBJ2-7,CASSRQPDGISEQYF,TGTGCCAGCAGTCGACAGCCTGATGGGATTTCCGAGCAGTACTTC
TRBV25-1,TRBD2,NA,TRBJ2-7,CASQLAGAIEQYF,TGTGCCTCCCAACTAGCGGGTGCCATCGAGCAGTACTTC
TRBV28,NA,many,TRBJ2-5,CASSRTSYETQYF,TGTGCCAGCTCCCGAACTAGCTATGAGACCCAGTACTTC
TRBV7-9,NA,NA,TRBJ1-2,CASSLGGDRGNYGYTF,TGTGCCAGCAGCTTGGGCGGAGACAGAGGGAACTATGGCTACACCTTC
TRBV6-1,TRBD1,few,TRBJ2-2,CASTGQGAGELFF,TGTGCCAGCACCGGACAGGGGGCCGGGGAGCTGTTTTTT
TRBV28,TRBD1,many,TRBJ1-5,CASSTLRGQYNQPQHF,TGTGCCAGCAGTACCCTCCGGGGACAGTACAATCAGCCCCAGCATTTT
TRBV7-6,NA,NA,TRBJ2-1,CASSLGDLSEQFF,TGTGCCAGCAGCTTAGGAGATCTTTCTGAGCAGTTCTTC
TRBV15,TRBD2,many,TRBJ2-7,CATSSGSGYEQYF,TGTGCCACCAGTAGCGGGAGCGGGTACGAGCAGTACTTC